This TCR beta chain originates from a study of T-cell memory formation after mild COVID-19. Study-level background: Largely donor-specific sequence clusters came from a couple of donors.

Of note for this clonotype: Its target is not known.

The length of the CDR3 is 13 residues. CDR1 and CDR2 from the germline V gene are DFQATT and SNEGSKA (reference sequence). Trimming shortened V by 3 bases and J by 2 bases, and 10 bases separated the two germline ends. TCRdb re-derived calls from the 5' RACE reads in MiXCR, one entry per CDR3 protein. The sample records tens of thousands of distinct CDR3 sequences, around a quarter being singletons. Study observations and caveats: Cross-reactive memory apparently joined, as some responding clones appeared in pre-infection memory. Day 15 to 85 contracting clones showed balanced CD4/CD8; day 15 to 37 expanders favored CD4+. Researchers report contracting CD4+ clones mostly in CM and EM, with CD8+ clones in EMRA.

The J gene is TRBJ1-2, the V gene TRBV20-1, with a tentative D call TRBD1 (5 bases). This sequence was found in a man aged 18 to 29 who had mild COVID-19 (a few samples of this study predate the infection). Cell type and time point are not known. Sequencing input: PBMCs or a T cell subset sorted from them (not recorded which). This CDR3 is CSARTRDNYGYTF. DNA for the CDR3: TGCAGTGCTAGGACACGGGACAACTATGGCTACACCTTC.